The entry below gives a single T cell receptor beta chain sequence along with its context. This sample was taken from a study of shared clonotypes between healthy human individuals. Study context: CD4 naive cells filled three plates per donor, CD4 memory three, CD8 naive two and CD8 memory one.

J was trimmed by 2 bases and V by 5 bases; bases with no gene match: 7. Germline values: CDR1 MDHEN, CDR2 SYDVKM. The CDR3 runs 15 residues. For every subset, genomic DNA was evenly distributed across several immunoSEQ plates. The assay was immunoSEQ multiplex PCR, and TCRdb's table has in-frame clones only and misses some. The sample gives 950,000 to 1,100,000 clones, roughly 75% of which show up once; approximately 1.5% is in the top ten. This chain connects TRBV28 to TRBJ2-3, with 7 positions matching TRBD2. The sequenced sample consisted of memory CD4+ T cells sorted from blood. The subset is: CD45RA-negative fraction. This TCR was sampled from a young man in good health. CDR3 sequence: CASSHGRGNTDTQYF. Here the CDR3 DNA reads TGTGCCAGCAGTCATGGGCGGGGGAACACAGATACGCAGTATTTT.